The 26 T cell receptor beta chains in this list originate from one sample, sequenced in a study of cytomegalovirus exposure and HLA in healthy donors. 60 Vbeta and 13 Jbeta primers were used in PCR. Repertoires were generated with immunoSEQ multiplex PCR, while TCRdb's copy carries only in-frame clones and drops some. The repertoire holds about 130,000 clones, with about three quarters as singletons. Sequenced input: PBMCs. The receptors stem from a woman in her fifties or sixties in good health and CMV-seropositive.

V is TRBV10-2 and J is TRBJ1-4; 9 bases are a match to TRBD1. Germline V gene lookup returns CDR1 WSHSY and CDR2 SAAADI. This CDR3 comprises 14 residues. Unmatched junction bases numbered 4, after V lost 4 bases and J lost 7 bases. The CDR3 coding sequence is TGCGCCAGCAGTGTTGGGACAGGGAGTGAAAAACTGTTTTTT. Translation: CASSVGTGSEKLFF.

The rearrangement uses TRBV4-1 and TRBJ2-7; 10 nucleotides match TRBD2. J gave up 5 bases and V 1 base, and 8 bases lay outside the gene matches. Germline V gene data show CDR1 as MGHRA and CDR2 as YSYEKL. CDR3 size: 16 residues. CDR3: CASSQAPASGGNEQYF. CDR3 nucleotides: TGCGCCAGCAGCCAAGCTCCAGCTAGCGGGGGAAACGAGCAGTACTTC.

The rearrangement links TRBV2 to TRBJ1-1; 12 bases agree with TRBD1. CDR3 length equals 14 residues. V shed 6 bases, J shed 4 bases, and the junction held 3 bases outside the gene matches. CDR1 and CDR2 (germline): SNHLY, FYNNEI. The CDR3: CASRGTGGVTEAFF. For the CDR3, the DNA is TGTGCCAGCAGGGGGACAGGGGGCGTCACTGAAGCTTTCTTT.

CDR3 region: CSGGREFNEQFF. CDR3 sequence (DNA): TGCAGCGGGGGACGGGAGTTCAATGAGCAGTTCTTC. This sequence joins TRBV29-1 and TRBJ2-1, with TRBD2 as a possible D gene (6 bases). Trimming pared 7 bases from V and 6 bases from J, leaving 13 bases between. The CDR3 extends over 12 amino acids. Germline CDR1 reads SQVTM; CDR2 reads ANQGSEA.

This clone was seen a handful of times. The chain carries TRBV2 and TRBJ2-1; D perhaps matches TRBD1 (5 bases). The CDR3 is 14 amino acids. The germline V gene encodes CDR1 SNHLY and CDR2 FYNNEI. Trimming took off 7 bases at V and 3 bases at J, with 13 bases between the two ends. CDR3 protein: CASIATDNYNEQFF. CDR3 DNA: TGTGCCAGCATTGCGACAGACAACTACAATGAGCAGTTCTTC.

V usage is TRBV4-1 and J usage is TRBJ1-1, with D perhaps matching TRBD1 (5 bases). Trimming pared 0 bases from V and 2 bases from J, leaving 10 bases between. The CDR3 totals 15 residues. CDR1 MGHRA and CDR2 YSYEKL come from the germline V gene. This CDR3 is CASSQDPGLNTEAFF. CDR3 nucleotides: TGCGCCAGCAGCCAAGATCCAGGGTTAAACACTGAAGCTTTCTTT.

The V call is TRBV9, the J call TRBJ2-2; 9 bases fit TRBD1. The CDR3 spans 17 residues. Germline V lookup: CDR1 SGDLS, CDR2 YYNGEE. V trimming: 2 bases; J trimming: 1 base; junction bases outside the gene matches: 6. CDR3 coding DNA: TGTGCCAGCAGCGTTCCTCGGACAGGGGAGAACACCGGGGAGCTGTTTTTT. It yields the protein CASSVPRTGENTGELFF.

The chain couples TRBV10-1 to TRBJ1-1, with 9 bases that match TRBD1. Germline V gene lookup returns CDR1 WNHNN and CDR2 SYGVQD (reference sequence). CDR3 length equals 17 residues. After removal of 6 bases from V and 10 bases from J, the junction contained 21 bases not matched to a gene. CDR3 amino acids: CASRPGTGQGVSPRAFF. Written as DNA, the CDR3 is TGCGCCAGCAGACCTGGGACAGGGCAAGGGGTTAGCCCCAGAGCTTTCTTT.

The genes are TRBV9 and TRBJ1-1, with 7 bases aligning to TRBD1. The CDR3 extends over 14 amino acids. V lost 2 bases, J lost 4 bases, and 5 bases stayed unmatched. Germline CDR1 SGDLS, CDR2 YYNGEE. CDR3 region: CASSVPTGPTEAFF. Here the CDR3 DNA reads TGTGCCAGCAGCGTCCCGACAGGGCCCACTGAAGCTTTCTTT. Looking up the rest from reference TRBV9 and TRBJ1-1 gives the full variable domain: DSGVTQTPKHLITATGQRVTLRCSPRSGDLSVYWYQQSLDQGLQFLIQYYNGEERAKGNILERFSAQQFPDLHSELNLSSLELGDSALYFCASSVPTGPTEAFFGQGTRLTVV.

This chain links TRBV10-3 with TRBJ2-3; tentative D call: TRBD2 (6 bases). Germline V CDR1 and CDR2: ENHRY, SYGVKD. Trimming took 3 bases from V and 3 from J, leaving 10 bases between them. The CDR3 sequence is 14 residues long. The CDR3 here is CAISDAGGTDTQYF. The CDR3, as DNA: TGTGCCATCAGTGATGCCGGGGGAACAGATACGCAGTATTTT.

For this clone: This sample includes further DNA sequences coding for the same CDR3. The V and J genes are TRBV11-3 and TRBJ1-1, with 8 bases aligning to TRBD1. This CDR3 is 14 amino acids long. With 4 bases clipped from V and 4 bases from J, the junction kept 5 bases outside the gene matches. The germline CDR1 and CDR2 sequences are SGHNT and YENEEA. This CDR3 reads CASSSGQGGTEAFF. DNA of the CDR3: TGTGCCAGCAGCTCCGGACAGGGCGGCACTGAAGCTTTCTTT.

This rearrangement joins TRBV19 to TRBJ1-2; 8 bases agree with TRBD1. Germline loops: CDR1 LNHDA, CDR2 SQIVND (reference sequence). The V gene end was trimmed by 4 bases and the J gene end by 3 bases; junction bases not matched to a gene: 4. The CDR3 contains 14 residues. Here the CDR3 DNA reads TGTGCCAGTAGTAGGACAGGGCGGGACTATGGCTACACCTTC. As protein: CASSRTGRDYGYTF.

The chain recombines TRBV19 with TRBJ2-5, with D possibly TRBD2 on 6 matching bases. The CDR3 extends over 15 amino acids. Trimming shortened V by 7 bases and J by 4 bases, and 19 bases separated the two germline ends. Looked up from germline, CDR1 is LNHDA and CDR2 is SQIVND (reference sequence). The DNA for the CDR3 is TGTGCCAGTAAAAGAATAGCCGGGGGAGCAGAGACCCAGTACTTC. Translated: CASKRIAGGAETQYF. Based on the CDR3 plus reference TRBV19 and TRBJ2-5, the full variable domain is DGGITQSPKYLFRKEGQNVTLSCEQNLNHDAMYWYRQDPGQGLRLIYYSQIVNDFQKGDIAEGYSVSREKKESFPLTVTSAQKNPTAFYLCASKRIAGGAETQYFGPGTRLLVL.

V and J are TRBV2 and TRBJ1-1; TRBD1 matches at 7 bases. V was clipped by 7 bases and J by 2 bases; unmatched bases: 10. The CDR3 covers 15 residues. Germline CDR1 is SNHLY and CDR2 is FYNNEI. CDR3 sequence (DNA): TGTGCCAGCACGTCTAACAGGGGCACCAACACTGAAGCTTTCTTT. It yields the protein CASTSNRGTNTEAFF. Complete variable domain (other parts from reference TRBV2 and TRBJ1-1): EPEVTQTPSHQVTQMGQEVILRCVPISNHLYFYWYRQILGQKVEFLVSFYNNEISEKSEIFDDQFSVERPDGSNFTLKIRSTKLEDSAMYFCASTSNRGTNTEAFFGQGTRLTVV.

The CDR3 region is CASSQDGTGVLGEQFF. In DNA form, the CDR3 reads TGCGCCAGCAGCCAAGACGGGACAGGGGTTTTGGGTGAGCAGTTCTTC. The chain has TRBV4-1 and TRBJ2-1; 10 nucleotides align to TRBD1. This CDR3 is built from 16 residues. Germline V gene lookup returns CDR1 MGHRA and CDR2 YSYEKL. Unmatched junction bases numbered 8, after V lost 0 bases and J lost 9 bases.

This chain uses TRBV5-1 with TRBJ1-2, with D maybe TRBD1 (6 bases). Germline V gives CDR1 SGHRS, CDR2 YFSETQ. This CDR3 contains 15 residues. Trimming cost V 4 bases and J 5 bases, with 18 bases left between them. CDR3 bases: TGCGCCAGCAGCACACCGGGACAACGGGGATATGGCTACACCTTC. Translated, it gives CASSTPGQRGYGYTF.

This rearrangement joins TRBV11-3 to TRBJ2-7; the match to TRBD1 covers 9 bases. J was trimmed by 1 base and V by 3 bases; bases with no gene match: 4. The germline V gene has CDR1 SGHNT and CDR2 YENEEA. The CDR3 length is 15 residues. CDR3 sequence: CASSFSGTGSYEQYF. The CDR3 DNA sequence: TGTGCCAGCAGCTTCTCCGGGACAGGGTCCTACGAGCAGTACTTC.

The chain recombines TRBV6-1 with TRBJ1-4; TRBD1 is a possible D gene (5 bases). Germline CDR1 reads MNHNS; CDR2 reads SASEGT. The CDR3 is 15 residues long. The V end lost 10 bases, the J end lost 5 bases, and 20 bases lay between the germline ends. The CDR3: CATTPGGTVNEKLFF. The CDR3 nucleotides read TGTGCCACCACACCGGGGGGGACGGTCAATGAAAAACTGTTTTTT.

This clone was observed a handful of times. V and J are TRBV6-6 and TRBJ1-5, with D maybe TRBD1 (6 bases). Trimming stripped 5 bases from V and 4 bases from J, with 15 bases between. This CDR3 contains 15 residues. Germline V lookup: CDR1 MNHNY, CDR2 SVGAGI (reference sequence). The CDR3 reads CASSLTGDVNQPQHF. The CDR3 DNA sequence: TGTGCCAGCAGTCTGACAGGAGATGTTAATCAGCCCCAGCATTTT.

The chain carries TRBV5-1 and TRBJ1-6, with a possible D match to TRBD1 (5 bases). Trimming shortened V by 0 bases and J by 8 bases, and 12 bases separated the two germline ends. Germline V gene lookup returns CDR1 SGHRS and CDR2 YFSETQ. The CDR3 extends over 15 amino acids. The CDR3 loop is CASSLAGVQYSPLHF. The CDR3 DNA follows: TGCGCCAGCAGCTTGGCGGGGGTTCAATATTCACCCCTCCACTTT.

This clone appeared once. The chain carries TRBV6-4 and TRBJ1-6; 9 positions match TRBD1. The CDR3 has 15 residues. Germline values: CDR1 MRHNA, CDR2 SNTAGT. J lost 9 bases, V lost 3 bases, and 6 bases had no gene match. CDR3 bases: TGTGCCAGCAGTGAGGGACAGGGAGGAAGTTCACCCCTCCACTTT. It is translated as CASSEGQGGSSPLHF.

This clone was observed a few times. The CDR3 DNA follows: TGTGCCAGCAGTGAAGCGGGACTAGCGGCTTACAATGAGCAGTTCTTC. Protein: CASSEAGLAAYNEQFF. The chain has TRBV6-1 and TRBJ2-1; 11 positions match TRBD2. Germline CDR1 reads MNHNS; CDR2 reads SASEGT. V trimming: 0 bases; J trimming: 4 bases; junction bases outside the gene matches: 2. This CDR3 spans 16 amino acids.

This clone has just a few counts. CDR3: CATRQGLLSGNTIYF. CDR3 in DNA: TGTGCCACCAGACAGGGATTACTCTCTGGAAACACCATATATTTT. This chain joins TRBV19 and TRBJ1-3; TRBD1 agrees at 7 bases. V trimming: 10 bases; J trimming: 0 bases; junction bases outside the gene matches: 9. The CDR3 is 15 amino acids. Germline V lookup: CDR1 LNHDA, CDR2 SQIVND (reference sequence). Filled out from reference TRBV19 and TRBJ1-3, the complete variable domain reads DGGITQSPKYLFRKEGQNVTLSCEQNLNHDAMYWYRQDPGQGLRLIYYSQIVNDFQKGDIAEGYSVSREKKESFPLTVTSAQKNPTAFYLCATRQGLLSGNTIYFGEGSWLTVV.

The rearrangement uses TRBV7-9 and TRBJ2-7; 7 positions match TRBD1. The length of the CDR3 is 13 residues. J lost 7 bases, V lost 5 bases, and 8 bases had no gene match. Germline loops: CDR1 SEHNR, CDR2 FQNEAQ (reference sequence). The CDR3 loop reads CASSAWTGWEQYF. Here the CDR3 DNA reads TGTGCCAGCAGCGCCTGGACAGGTTGGGAGCAGTACTTC.

This chain uses TRBV6-5 with TRBJ2-7; TRBD1 agrees at 7 bases. CDR1 is MNHEY and CDR2 is SVGAGI in the germline V gene. V shed 4 bases, J shed 5 bases, and the junction held 5 bases outside the gene matches. The length of the CDR3 is 13 residues. CDR3 bases: TGTGCCAGCAGTTCATCGACAGGGCACGAGCAGTACTTC. Amino acids: CASSSSTGHEQYF.

This clone was detected once. V and J are TRBV5-1 and TRBJ2-7, with no clear D. This CDR3 has 17 amino acids. The germline V gene encodes CDR1 SGHRS and CDR2 YFSETQ. V was trimmed by 0 bases and J by 0 bases, leaving 16 bases between them. The CDR3 DNA sequence: TGCGCCAGCAGCTTGGCCTCTACCCCAGCGAGCTCCTACGAGCAGTACTTC. Translated: CASSLASTPASSYEQYF.